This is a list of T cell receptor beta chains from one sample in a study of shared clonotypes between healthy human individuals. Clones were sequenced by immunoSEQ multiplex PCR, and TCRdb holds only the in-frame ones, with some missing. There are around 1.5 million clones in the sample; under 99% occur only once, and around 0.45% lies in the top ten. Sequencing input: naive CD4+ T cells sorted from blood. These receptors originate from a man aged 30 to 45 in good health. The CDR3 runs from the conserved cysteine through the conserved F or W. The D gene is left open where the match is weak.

TGTGCCAGTAGTATTCTCGGGCAGGGCAATGGCTACACCTTC | CASSILGQGNGYTF | TRBV19 | . | TRBJ1-2
TGTGCCAGCAGTGAGAAGACTAGCGGGAGCCCCTGGGCGGAAGAGCAGTACTTC | CASSEKTSGSPWAEEQYF | TRBV7-8 | TRBD2 | TRBJ2-7
TGTGCCAGCAGCTCGGGACAGGGGTGGAATGAGCAGTTCTTC | CASSSGQGWNEQFF | TRBV11-3 | TRBD1 | TRBJ2-1
TGCGCCAGCAGCCGCTGGGGACTAGCGGGACGGACAGATACGCAGTATTTT | CASSRWGLAGRTDTQYF | TRBV10-1 | TRBD2 | TRBJ2-3
TGCGCCAGCAGCTTGGGTTTGACTAATGAAAAACTGTTTTTT | CASSLGLTNEKLFF | TRBV5-1 | . | TRBJ1-4
TGTGCCAGCAGCTTAGAGTTGCAGCGGGGGGTGAACACTGAAGCTTTCTTT | CASSLELQRGVNTEAFF | TRBV13 | . | TRBJ1-1
TGTGCCAGCAGTTTAGACCGTCCCTATGGCTACACCTTC | CASSLDRPYGYTF | TRBV28 | . | TRBJ1-2
TGTGCCAGCAGTCCACCTTCAGGGCCCCAGCATTTT | CASSPPSGPQHF | TRBV6-5 | . | TRBJ1-5
TGCAGTGCTAGGACAGATACGCAGTATTTT | CSARTDTQYF | TRBV20-1 | . | TRBJ2-3
TGCGCCAGCAATGCCCGTAGGGCGGGGAGCACAGATACGCAGTATTTT | CASNARRAGSTDTQYF | TRBV5-1 | . | TRBJ2-3
TGTGCCAGCAGTTACAGAGGGGTAGCGGGTACCTACGAGCAGTACTTC | CASSYRGVAGTYEQYF | TRBV6-5 | TRBD2 | TRBJ2-7
TGTGCCAGCAGCTTACTAGCGGGAACCTCCTACGAGCAGTACTTC | CASSLLAGTSYEQYF | TRBV7-9 | TRBD2 | TRBJ2-7
TGTGCCAGCAGCCCGACGGGGGGAGGCGAGCCCCAGCATTTT | CASSPTGGGEPQHF | TRBV9 | . | TRBJ1-5
TGTGCCACCAGCAGAGGGGGTTCCGGGGAGCTGTTTTTT | CATSRGGSGELFF | TRBV15 | . | TRBJ2-2
TGTGCCAGCAACATTAGACCCCTCAGTTCCGAGCAGTACTTC | CASNIRPLSSEQYF | TRBV11-2 | . | TRBJ2-7
TGTGCCACGGGACAGGGACCCTACGAGCAGTACTTC | CATGQGPYEQYF | TRBV19 | TRBD1 | TRBJ2-7
TGTGCCAGCAGCGTTTCCGGTTCCCGGTTCGAGCAGTACTTC | CASSVSGSRFEQYF | TRBV9 | . | TRBJ2-7
TGTGCCAGTAGGCAGACAGGGTTCACTCAGCCCCAGCATTTT | CASRQTGFTQPQHF | TRBV19 | TRBD1 | TRBJ1-5